This T cell receptor beta chain derives from a study of cytotoxic CD8 clonotypes in ibrutinib-treated CLL. Study results and caveats: Having risen at ibrutinib response, clonality had fallen back toward baseline by progression. Clonality correlated strongly with circulating CD8+ T cells and exceeded age-matched healthy donors at baseline.

J was trimmed by 8 bases and V by 7 bases; bases with no gene match: 11. The CDR3 covers 15 residues. The germline V gene has CDR1 SQVTM and CDR2 ANQGSEA. A 1 in 200,000 to 1 in 1 million T cell depth was the sequencing target. Produced via immunoSEQ multiplex PCR; TCRdb's table is partial and in-frame only. The sample has 110,000 to 150,000 clones, less than 95% seen once; the top ten hold roughly 10%. Concerning this clone: Its specificity is unknown.

This receptor was taken from a human donor with chronic lymphocytic leukemia. The starting material was PBMCs, obtained after 12 months of ibrutinib treatment. V and J are TRBV29-1 and TRBJ2-1; 13 nucleotides match TRBD2. The CDR3 protein is CSALTSGRAFHEQFF. In nucleotides, the CDR3 is TGCAGCGCCCTAACTAGCGGGAGGGCCTTCCATGAGCAGTTCTTC.